This entry concerns a single T cell receptor (beta chain). An amount of RNA that ranged from roughly 0.5 to 1 ug was reverse transcribed with random hexamers. TCRdb reanalysed the immunoSEQ multiplex PCR reads using MiXCR and keeps one entry per CDR3 protein. Of about 130,000 distinct CDR3 sequences detected, about 95% appear once; the ten largest clones hold 0.09% to 0.15%. These data come from a study of CD8 T cells in Susac syndrome. The sequencing sample was made of CD4+ T cells from PBMCs. This TCR was sampled from a human donor in good health.

This CDR3 is CASSLSLQGSNTGELFF. The CDR3 coding sequence is TGTGCCAGCAGTCTCTCCCTACAGGGATCGAACACCGGGGAGCTGTTTTTT. This rearrangement joins TRBV27 to TRBJ2-2, with D possibly matching TRBD1 (6 bases). The CDR3 loop spans 17 amino acids. The V end lost 5 bases, the J end lost 0 bases, and 16 bases lay between the germline ends. The germline V gene encodes CDR1 MNHEY and CDR2 SMNVEV (reference sequence).